Following are 23 T cell receptor beta chains from one sample sequenced in a study of CD8+ T cells in alopecia areata. RNA, once extracted, was reverse transcribed into cDNA for use as the sequencing template. Sequencing used immunoSEQ multiplex PCR; TCRdb keeps in-frame clones, though not all of them. The sample lists about 120,000 clones, 53% occurring once. The treatment here: oral pan-JAK inhibitor, 5-10 mg twice daily. The sample was CD4+ T cells sorted from blood, taken at week 4, from a patient treated with tofacitinib. The receptors come from a human donor with alopecia areata.

V and J are TRBV30 and TRBJ2-1; D remains unclear. The CDR3 is 12 residues long. Germline CDR1 and CDR2: GTSNPN and SVGIG (reference sequence). The germline V and J ends were trimmed by 3 bases and 3 bases, with 6 bases remaining between them. In DNA form, the CDR3 reads TGTGCCTGGAGGGGCGGCTACAATGAGCAGTTCTTC. This gives the protein CAWRGGYNEQFF.

This clone has a count of ten or more. V and J are TRBV4-1 and TRBJ2-3; 10 bases fit TRBD2. The CDR3 has 16 amino acids. Germline values: CDR1 MGHRA, CDR2 YSYEKL. Trimming removed 4 bases from V and 3 bases from J; junction bases left unmatched: 7. CDR3 residues: CASSLDLGLATDTQYF. CDR3 nucleotides: TGCGCCAGCAGCCTAGATCTGGGACTAGCGACAGATACGCAGTATTTT.

This chain connects TRBV11-2 to TRBJ2-3; TRBD2 agrees at 10 bases. Germline loops: CDR1 SGHAT, CDR2 FQNNGV. The CDR3 covers 16 residues. V trimming: 4 bases; J trimming: 5 bases; junction bases outside the gene matches: 9. CDR3 residues: CASSSLAGVVRDTQYF. In nucleotides, the CDR3 is TGTGCCAGCAGCTCCCTAGCGGGGGTAGTCAGAGATACGCAGTATTTT.

The V call is TRBV18, the J call TRBJ2-7, with D perhaps matching TRBD2 (5 bases). The V end was cut by 8 bases, the J end by 5 bases, with 16 bases between. In germline, CDR1 is KGHSH, CDR2 LQKENI. The CDR3 consists of 13 residues. The CDR3 loop reads CASAGPGTNEQYF. DNA for the CDR3: TGTGCCAGCGCCGGACCGGGAACCAACGAGCAGTACTTC.

The genes are TRBV5-6 and TRBJ1-1, with 7 bases matching TRBD1. V lost 4 bases, J lost 4 bases, and 7 bases stayed unmatched. This CDR3 contains 14 residues. Germline values: CDR1 SGHDT, CDR2 YYEEEE. Here the CDR3 DNA reads TGTGCCAGCAGCGAACAGGGGCGCGGCACTGAAGCTTTCTTT. Amino acids: CASSEQGRGTEAFF.

The chain employs TRBV2 and TRBJ1-1; D possibly corresponds to TRBD1 (6 bases). The CDR3 loop spans 13 amino acids. CDR1 is SNHLY, CDR2 FYNNEI, per germline. Trimming took 6 bases from V and 4 from J, leaving 12 bases between them. CDR3 DNA sequence: TGTGCCAGCAGGCGGGGGCAGGGCACTGAAGCTTTCTTT. Translation gives CASRRGQGTEAFF.

The rearrangement links TRBV30 to TRBJ2-7; weak D call: TRBD1 (6 bases). In germline, CDR1 is GTSNPN, CDR2 SVGIG (reference sequence). The CDR3 totals 12 residues. V lost 3 bases and J 6 bases, leaving 12 bases between the germline ends. CDR3 in DNA: TGTGCCTGGAGCATAACAGGGAGCGAGCAGTACTTC. Amino acid sequence: CAWSITGSEQYF. The variable domain in full, completed from reference TRBV30 and TRBJ2-7, reads SQTIHQWPATLVQPVGSPLSLECTVEGTSNPNLYWYRQAAGRGLQLLFYSVGIGQISSEVPQNLSASRPQDRQFILSSKKLLLSDSGFYLCAWSITGSEQYFGPGTRLTVT.

This chain connects TRBV19 to TRBJ1-2; D possibly corresponds to TRBD1 (6 bases). Per the germline V gene, CDR1 is LNHDA and CDR2 is SQIVND (reference sequence). There are 14 residues in the CDR3. The V and J ends lost 3 bases and 3 bases respectively, with 11 bases between them. In nucleotides, the CDR3 is TGTGCCAGTAGTATGACTTGGACAGACTATGGCTACACCTTC. It translates to CASSMTWTDYGYTF.

The chain carries TRBV25-1 and TRBJ2-5, with D unclear. V was pared by 6 bases and J by 5 bases, with 13 bases between. The CDR3 contains 13 residues. Germline assignment: CDR1 MGHDK and CDR2 SYGVNS. The CDR3, as DNA: TGTGCCAGCAGCCGTCAGTCGTCGGAGACCCAGTACTTC. Residues: CASSRQSSETQYF.

V and J are TRBV19 and TRBJ2-5; TRBD1 matches at 10 bases. Germline V gene lookup returns CDR1 LNHDA and CDR2 SQIVND (reference sequence). Unmatched junction bases numbered 5, after V lost 7 bases and J lost 3 bases. The CDR3 is 14 residues long. The CDR3 reads CASKGDRGKETQYF. As DNA, the CDR3 is TGTGCCAGTAAAGGGGACAGGGGTAAAGAGACCCAGTACTTC.

J is TRBJ2-7 and V is TRBV15; perhaps TRBD2 as D (6 bases). This CDR3 contains 18 residues. CDR1 and CDR2 (germline): LNHNV, YYDKDF (reference sequence). Trimming pared 0 bases from V and 2 bases from J, leaving 20 bases between. The CDR3 region has the DNA TGTGCCACCAGCAGAGATGGATCAGTTGGGAGGTATGCCTACGAGCAGTACTTC. Its translation is CATSRDGSVGRYAYEQYF.

The chain recombines TRBV5-1 with TRBJ2-1; 8 bases are a match to TRBD2. The CDR3 extends over 16 amino acids. J gave up 0 bases and V 0 bases, and 2 bases lay outside the gene matches. The germline CDR1 and CDR2 sequences are SGHRS and YFSETQ. DNA of the CDR3: TGCGCCAGCAGCTTGGCAGCGGGGGTCTCCTACAATGAGCAGTTCTTC. Amino acids: CASSLAAGVSYNEQFF.

This clone was counted a few times. This chain links TRBV7-9 with TRBJ1-4; TRBD1 matches 7 bases. This CDR3 contains 14 residues. Per germline, CDR1 SEHNR and CDR2 FQNEAQ (reference sequence). The ends lost 5 bases at V and 4 bases at J; junction bases unmatched: 4. The DNA for the CDR3 is TGTGCCAGCAGCCCTGGACAGGTTAATGAAAAACTGTTTTTT. Its translation is CASSPGQVNEKLFF.

The chain has TRBV19 and TRBJ2-6; 9 bases match TRBD2. Germline CDR1 is LNHDA and CDR2 is SQIVND (reference sequence). This CDR3 region has 18 residues. With V trimmed by 11 bases and J by 0 bases, 14 bases remained unmatched. CDR3 protein: CASKGAGGFYSGANVLTF. The CDR3 region has the DNA TGTGCCTCCAAAGGCGCGGGAGGGTTCTACTCTGGGGCCAACGTCCTGACTTTC.

This clone has more than one count but fewer than ten. The rearrangement links TRBV29-1 to TRBJ2-6; D is uncertain. V was shortened by 1 base and J by 4 bases, with 5 bases between the two germline ends. The CDR3 spans 13 residues. Germline values: CDR1 SQVTM, CDR2 ANQGSEA. CDR3 coding DNA: TGCAGCGTTGAAGCTGCCGGGGCCAACGTCCTGACTTTC. Residues: CSVEAAGANVLTF.

Only a few counts were recorded for this clone. The J gene is TRBJ2-1, the V gene TRBV29-1; 13 bases match TRBD2. CDR3 size: 15 residues. Germline-derived CDR1 and CDR2 are SQVTM and ANQGSEA. Unmatched junction bases numbered 9, after V lost 4 bases and J lost 9 bases. Here the CDR3 reads CSVGGLAGVFGEQFF. DNA for the CDR3: TGCAGCGTTGGCGGACTAGCGGGAGTCTTCGGTGAGCAGTTCTTC.

The chain links TRBV7-8 to TRBJ2-4; a possible D gene is TRBD1 (6 bases). V lost 2 bases and J 0 bases, leaving 11 bases between the germline ends. The CDR3 length is 16 residues. The germline V gene has CDR1 SGHVS and CDR2 FQNEAQ. CDR3 protein: CASSLKRTVAKNIQYF. The CDR3 region has the DNA TGTGCCAGCAGCTTAAAACGGACAGTAGCCAAAAACATTCAGTACTTC.

The chain carries TRBV18 and TRBJ1-2, with TRBD1 matching over 7 bases. Per the germline V gene, CDR1 is KGHSH and CDR2 is LQKENI. V gave up 5 bases and J gave up 3 bases; unmatched junction bases: 3. The CDR3 length is 13 residues. The DNA for the CDR3 is TGTGCCAGCTCAGAAGGACAGGACTATGGCTACACCTTC. It is translated as CASSEGQDYGYTF.

This clone was seen a handful of times. V gene TRBV7-2 combines with J gene TRBJ2-3; 8 bases are shared with TRBD2. Trimming removed 4 bases from V and 2 bases from J; junction bases left unmatched: 14. The length of the CDR3 is 18 residues. Germline V gene data show CDR1 as SGHTA and CDR2 as FQGNSA. CDR3 sequence reads: CASSSFNLLAANTDTQYF. CDR3 nucleotide sequence: TGTGCCAGCAGCTCTTTTAATTTACTAGCGGCGAACACAGATACGCAGTATTTT.

This clone was recorded a few times. V is TRBV4-1 and J is TRBJ2-3; TRBD1 aligns across 9 bases. The trim removed 1 base at V and 3 bases at J, leaving 5 bases unmatched. The CDR3 contains 16 residues. Germline loops: CDR1 MGHRA, CDR2 YSYEKL. CDR3 bases: TGCGCCAGCAGCCAAGTAAGGGACAGGGAAACAGATACGCAGTATTTT. It specifies CASSQVRDRETDTQYF.

Only a few counts were recorded for this clone. V gene TRBV6-5 combines with J gene TRBJ2-3, with no clear D. The germline V and J ends were trimmed by 2 bases and 6 bases, with 9 bases remaining between them. CDR3 length: 13 residues. CDR1 is MNHEY and CDR2 is SVGAGI in the germline V gene. The CDR3 bases are TGTGCCAGCAGTTACGAGGCCGCGGATACGCAGTATTTT. Translating gives CASSYEAADTQYF.

This chain links TRBV14 with TRBJ2-1; D uncertain. The germline V gene encodes CDR1 SGHDN and CDR2 FVKESK. CDR3 size: 15 residues. Trimming took off 1 base at V and 1 base at J, with 8 bases between the two ends. CDR3 nucleotide sequence: TGTGCCAGCAGCCAAGGGGTAGGATCCTACAATGAGCAGTTCTTC. Protein sequence: CASSQGVGSYNEQFF.

This chain uses TRBV9 with TRBJ2-5; D is undetermined. The germline V and J ends were trimmed by 4 bases and 2 bases, with 6 bases remaining between them. Germline assignment: CDR1 SGDLS and CDR2 YYNGEE. This CDR3 comprises 12 residues. CDR3 DNA sequence: TGTGCCAGCAGCCCGGCGCAAGAGACCCAGTACTTC. This codes for CASSPAQETQYF.